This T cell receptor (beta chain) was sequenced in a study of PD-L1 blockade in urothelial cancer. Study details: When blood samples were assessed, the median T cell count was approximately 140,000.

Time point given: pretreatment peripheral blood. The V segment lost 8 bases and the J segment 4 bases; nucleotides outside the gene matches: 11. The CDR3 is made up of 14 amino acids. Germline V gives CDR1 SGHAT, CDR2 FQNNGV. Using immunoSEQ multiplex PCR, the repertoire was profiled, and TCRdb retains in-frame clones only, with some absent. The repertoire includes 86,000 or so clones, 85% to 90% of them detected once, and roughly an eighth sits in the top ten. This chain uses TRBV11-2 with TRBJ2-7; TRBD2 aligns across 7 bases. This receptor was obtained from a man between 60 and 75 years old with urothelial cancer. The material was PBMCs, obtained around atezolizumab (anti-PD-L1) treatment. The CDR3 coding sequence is TGTGCCAGCGCACCTTACTTAGCGGGTTACGAGCAGTACTTC. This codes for CASAPYLAGYEQYF. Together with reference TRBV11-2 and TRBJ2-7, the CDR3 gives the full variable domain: EAGVAQSPRYKIIEKRQSVAFWCNPISGHATLYWYQQILGQGPKLLIQFQNNGVVDDSQLPKDRFSAERLKGVDSTLKIQPAKLEDSAVYLCASAPYLAGYEQYFGPGTRLTVT.